This T cell receptor beta chain was recorded in a study of T cells after yellow fever vaccination. Study background: The SMART-Seq v4 Ultra Low Input method served to prepare the low-cell-number fractions. Notes on the study in general: The study noted that FACS-sorted repertoires could contain abundant clonotypes contaminating from the bulk population.

5'RACE template switching added a universal primer site and UMIs to TCR cDNA. TCRdb redid the calling of the 5' RACE reads with MiXCR, one entry per CDR3 protein. Among approximately 550,000 distinct CDR3 sequences listed, around 21% were seen once. In its sample, this clonotype was seen many times. Its antigen is not known. This material consisted of PBMCs, taken 15 days after the yellow fever booster vaccination. The clonotype originates from a man aged 25 to 40 who received the YFV17D yellow fever vaccine.

The CDR3 sequence: CASSLGDRVNEQYF. The CDR3, as DNA: TGCGCCAGCAGCTTGGGGGACAGGGTCAACGAGCAGTACTTC. The V call is TRBV5-1, the J call TRBJ2-7; 9 bases line up with TRBD1. There are 14 residues in the CDR3. The V and J ends lost 0 bases and 5 bases, in that order; junction bases with no gene match: 3. The germline gives CDR1 SGHRS, CDR2 YFSETQ.